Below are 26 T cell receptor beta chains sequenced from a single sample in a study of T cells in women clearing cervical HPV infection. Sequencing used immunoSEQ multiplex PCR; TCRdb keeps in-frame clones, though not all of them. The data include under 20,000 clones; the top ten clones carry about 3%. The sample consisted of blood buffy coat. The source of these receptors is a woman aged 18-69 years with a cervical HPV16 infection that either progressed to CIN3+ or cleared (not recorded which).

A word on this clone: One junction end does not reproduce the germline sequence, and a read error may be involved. CDR3: CASSLGTGAYEQYF. CDR3 DNA, as far as it was read: TGTGCTAGCAGCTTAGGGACAGGGGCCTACGAG. The rearrangement joins TRBV7-7 to TRBJ2-7, with 10 bases aligning to TRBD1. The sequenced fragment ends 3 residues before the CDR3 boundary, so the rest is inferred from the germline J gene. Per germline, CDR1 SSHAT and CDR2 FNYEAQ (reference sequence). The CDR3 covers 14 residues.

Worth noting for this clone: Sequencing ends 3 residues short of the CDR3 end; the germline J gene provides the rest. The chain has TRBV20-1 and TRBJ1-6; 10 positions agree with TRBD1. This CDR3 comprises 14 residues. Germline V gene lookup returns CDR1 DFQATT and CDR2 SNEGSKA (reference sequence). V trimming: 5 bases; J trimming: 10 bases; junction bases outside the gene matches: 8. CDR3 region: CSAEQTGGWSPLHF. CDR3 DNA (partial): TGCAGTGCTGAACAGACAGGGGGCTGGTCACCC.

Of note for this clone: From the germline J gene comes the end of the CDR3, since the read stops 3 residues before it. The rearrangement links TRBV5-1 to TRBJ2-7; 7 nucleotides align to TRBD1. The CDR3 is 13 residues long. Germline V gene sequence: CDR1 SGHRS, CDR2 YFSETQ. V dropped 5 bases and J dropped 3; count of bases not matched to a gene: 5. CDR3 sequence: CASRLSGGYEQYF. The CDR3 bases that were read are TGCGCCAGCAGGTTGTCAGGGGGCTACGAG.

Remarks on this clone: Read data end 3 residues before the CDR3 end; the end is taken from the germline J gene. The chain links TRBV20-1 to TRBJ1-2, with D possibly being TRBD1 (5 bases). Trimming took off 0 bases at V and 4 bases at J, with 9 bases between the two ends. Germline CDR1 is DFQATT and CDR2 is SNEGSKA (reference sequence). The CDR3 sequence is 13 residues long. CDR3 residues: CSARDRQGYGYTF. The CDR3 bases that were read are TGCAGTGCTAGAGATCGTCAGGGCTATGGC.

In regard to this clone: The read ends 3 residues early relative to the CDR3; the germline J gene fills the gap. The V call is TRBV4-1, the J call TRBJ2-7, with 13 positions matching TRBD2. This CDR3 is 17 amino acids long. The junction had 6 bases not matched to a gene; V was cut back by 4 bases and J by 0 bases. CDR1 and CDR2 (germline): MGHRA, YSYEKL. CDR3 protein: CASSRTSGGQSSYEQYF. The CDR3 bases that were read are TGCGCCAGCAGCCGGACTAGCGGGGGCCAAAGCTCCTACGAG.

CDR3 protein: CASSPPGQGALNTEAFF. The sequenced CDR3 bases are TGTGCCAGCTCACCCCCGGGACAGGGGGCGTTAAACACTGAA. This chain links TRBV18 with TRBJ1-1; TRBD1 matches at 12 bases. The missing CDR3 end, 3 residues past where the read stops, is filled in from the germline J gene. CDR3 size: 17 residues. Germline CDR1 KGHSH, CDR2 LQKENI. V trimming: 3 bases; J trimming: 2 bases; junction bases outside the gene matches: 7.

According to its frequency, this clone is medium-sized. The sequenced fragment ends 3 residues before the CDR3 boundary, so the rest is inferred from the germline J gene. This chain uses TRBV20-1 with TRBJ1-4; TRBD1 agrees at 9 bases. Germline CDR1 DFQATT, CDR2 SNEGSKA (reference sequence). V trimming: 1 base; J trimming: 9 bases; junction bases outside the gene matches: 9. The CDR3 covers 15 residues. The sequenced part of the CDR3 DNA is TGCAGTGCTAGAGCGGGACAGGGAAGACAGAAAAAA. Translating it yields CSARAGQGRQKK. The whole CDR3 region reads CSARAGQGRQKKLFF.

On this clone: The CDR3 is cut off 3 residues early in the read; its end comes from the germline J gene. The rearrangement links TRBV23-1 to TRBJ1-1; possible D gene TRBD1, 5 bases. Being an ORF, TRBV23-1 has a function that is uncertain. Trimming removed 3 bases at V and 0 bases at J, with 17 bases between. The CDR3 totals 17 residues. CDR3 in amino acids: CASSQMRATVMNTEAFF. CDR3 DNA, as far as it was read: TGCGCCAGCAGTCAGATGAGAGCGACAGTGATGAACACTGAA.

CDR3 bases read: TGTGCCACCAGTGACCCTTGCCCCCAGGAGTGCTATAATTCACCC. This codes for CATSDPCPQECYNSP. The CDR3 as a whole reads CATSDPCPQECYNSPLHF. The chain uses TRBV24-1 and TRBJ1-6; D is undetermined. The read terminates 3 residues ahead of where the CDR3 ends, so the germline J gene completes it. V shed 4 bases and J shed 3 bases, with 18 bases lying between them. Germline V CDR1 and CDR2: KGHDR, SFDVKD. The CDR3 has 18 amino acids.

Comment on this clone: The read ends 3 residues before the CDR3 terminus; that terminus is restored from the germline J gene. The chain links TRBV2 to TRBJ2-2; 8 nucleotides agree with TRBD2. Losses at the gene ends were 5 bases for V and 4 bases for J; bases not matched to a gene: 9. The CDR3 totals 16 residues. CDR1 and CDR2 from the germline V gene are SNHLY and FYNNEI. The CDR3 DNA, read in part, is TGTGCCAGCAGTTCCGGGGGGGGGCGAAGCACCGGGGAG. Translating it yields CASSSGGGRSTGE. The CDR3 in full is CASSSGGGRSTGELFF. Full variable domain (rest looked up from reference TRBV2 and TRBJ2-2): EPEVTQTPSHQVTQMGQEVILRCVPISNHLYFYWYRQILGQKVEFLVSFYNNEISEKSEIFDDQFSVERPDGSNFTLKIRSTKLEDSAMYFCASSSGGGRSTGELFFGEGSRLTVL.

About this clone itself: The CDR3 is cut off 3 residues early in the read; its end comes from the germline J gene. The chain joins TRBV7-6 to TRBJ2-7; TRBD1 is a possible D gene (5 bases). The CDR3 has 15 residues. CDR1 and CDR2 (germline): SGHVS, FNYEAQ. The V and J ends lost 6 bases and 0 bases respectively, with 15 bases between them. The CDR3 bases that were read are TGTGCCAGCAGTTGGGGCGGCTCAGTCTCCTACGAG. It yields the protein CASSWGGSVSYE. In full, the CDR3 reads CASSWGGSVSYEQYF.

Here the CDR3 reads CASSLATGATDTQYF. The sequenced part of the CDR3 DNA is TGCGCCAGCAGCTTGGCGACAGGTGCCACAGATACG. The rearrangement joins TRBV5-1 to TRBJ2-3; D is perhaps TRBD1 (6 bases). The observed sequence ends 3 residues before the CDR3 terminus, with the missing tail filled in from the germline J gene. This CDR3 contains 15 residues. CDR1 and CDR2 from the germline V gene are SGHRS and YFSETQ. Trimming shortened V by 0 bases and J by 2 bases, and 10 bases separated the two germline ends.

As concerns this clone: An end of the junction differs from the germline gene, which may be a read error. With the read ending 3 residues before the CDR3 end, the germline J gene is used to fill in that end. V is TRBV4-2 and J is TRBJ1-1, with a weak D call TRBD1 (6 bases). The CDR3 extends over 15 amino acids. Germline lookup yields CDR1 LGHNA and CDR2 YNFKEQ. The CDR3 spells CASSQGTTPNTEAFF. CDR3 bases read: TGCGCCAGCAGCCAAGGGACAACACCGAACACTGAA.

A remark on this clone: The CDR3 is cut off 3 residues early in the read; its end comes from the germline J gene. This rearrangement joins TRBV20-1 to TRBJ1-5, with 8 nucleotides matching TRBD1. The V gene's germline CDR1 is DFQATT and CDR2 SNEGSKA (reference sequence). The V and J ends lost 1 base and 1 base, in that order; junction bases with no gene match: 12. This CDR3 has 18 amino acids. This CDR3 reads CSARGIGQGFRSNQPQHF. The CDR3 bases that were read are TGCAGTGCTAGAGGAATAGGACAGGGCTTTAGGAGCAATCAGCCC.

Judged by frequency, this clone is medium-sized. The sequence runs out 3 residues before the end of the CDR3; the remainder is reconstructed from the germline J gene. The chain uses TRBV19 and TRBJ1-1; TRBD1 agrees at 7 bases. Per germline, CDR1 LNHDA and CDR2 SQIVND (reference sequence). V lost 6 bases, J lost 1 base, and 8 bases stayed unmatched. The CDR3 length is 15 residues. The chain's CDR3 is CASRGNRGWNTEAFF. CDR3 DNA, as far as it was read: TGTGCCAGTAGGGGAAACAGGGGATGGAACACTGAA.

CDR3 DNA (partial): TGTGCCAGCAGCTTCGGCGGGGGGAACACCGGGGAG. Translating gives CASSFGGGNTGE. In full, the CDR3 is CASSFGGGNTGELFF. The V gene is TRBV11-3, the J gene TRBJ2-2; 7 bases map to TRBD2. The read ends 3 residues shy of where the CDR3 ends; the end is completed using the germline J gene. The germline CDR1 and CDR2 sequences are SGHNT and YENEEA. Germline trimming cut 3 bases from V and 1 base from J; bases unmatched to any gene: 2. The CDR3 runs to 15 residues.

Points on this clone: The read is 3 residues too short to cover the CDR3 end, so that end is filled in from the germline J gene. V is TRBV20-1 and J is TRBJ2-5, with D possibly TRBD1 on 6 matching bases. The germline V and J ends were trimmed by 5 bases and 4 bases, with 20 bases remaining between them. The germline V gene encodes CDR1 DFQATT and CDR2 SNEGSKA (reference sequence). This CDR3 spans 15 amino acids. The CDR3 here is CSADPQGSRLETQYF. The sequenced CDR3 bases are TGCAGTGCTGATCCTCAGGGGAGTAGGCTAGAGACC.

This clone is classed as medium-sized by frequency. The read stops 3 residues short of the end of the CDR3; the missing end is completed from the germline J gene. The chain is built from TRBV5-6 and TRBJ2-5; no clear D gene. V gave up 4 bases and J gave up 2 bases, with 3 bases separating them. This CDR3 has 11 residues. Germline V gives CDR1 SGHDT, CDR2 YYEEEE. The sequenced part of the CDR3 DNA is TGTGCCAGCAGCCGGCAAGAGACC. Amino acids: CASSRQET. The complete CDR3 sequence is CASSRQETQYF. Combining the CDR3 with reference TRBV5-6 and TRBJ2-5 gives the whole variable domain DAGVTQSPTHLIKTRGQQVTLRCSPKSGHDTVSWYQQALGQGPQFIFQYYEEEERQRGNFPDRFSGHQFPNYSSELNVNALLLGDSALYLCASSRQETQYFGPGTRLLVL.

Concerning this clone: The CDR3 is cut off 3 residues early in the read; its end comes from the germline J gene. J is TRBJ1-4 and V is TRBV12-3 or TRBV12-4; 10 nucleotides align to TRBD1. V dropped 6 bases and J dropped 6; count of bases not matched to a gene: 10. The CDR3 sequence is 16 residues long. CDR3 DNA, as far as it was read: TGTGCCAGCAGCGCGAATTGGGGGACAGGGGATGAAAAA. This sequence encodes CASSANWGTGDEK. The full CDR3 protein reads CASSANWGTGDEKLFF.

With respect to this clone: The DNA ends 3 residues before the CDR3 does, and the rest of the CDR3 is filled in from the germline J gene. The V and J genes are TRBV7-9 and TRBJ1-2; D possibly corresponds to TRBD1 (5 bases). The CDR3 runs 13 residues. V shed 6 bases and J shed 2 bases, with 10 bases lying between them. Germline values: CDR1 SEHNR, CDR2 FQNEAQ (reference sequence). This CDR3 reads CASSRTPNYGYTF. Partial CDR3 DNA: TGTGCCAGCAGTCGGACACCAAACTATGGC.

The CDR3 spells CASRGTGYGYTF. CDR3 DNA, as far as it was read: TGTGCCAGTAGAGGGACAGGCTATGGC. The chain joins TRBV19 to TRBJ1-2; the match to TRBD1 covers 8 bases. Read coverage stops 3 residues before the CDR3 terminus; the germline J gene supplies the remainder. Germline V gene lookup returns CDR1 LNHDA and CDR2 SQIVND (reference sequence). The V gene end was trimmed by 6 bases and the J gene end by 4 bases; junction bases not matched to a gene: 1. CDR3 length: 12 residues. The variable domain in full, completed from reference TRBV19 and TRBJ1-2, reads DGGITQSPKYLFRKEGQNVTLSCEQNLNHDAMYWYRQDPGQGLRLIYYSQIVNDFQKGDIAEGYSVSREKKESFPLTVTSAQKNPTAFYLCASRGTGYGYTFGSGTRLTVV.

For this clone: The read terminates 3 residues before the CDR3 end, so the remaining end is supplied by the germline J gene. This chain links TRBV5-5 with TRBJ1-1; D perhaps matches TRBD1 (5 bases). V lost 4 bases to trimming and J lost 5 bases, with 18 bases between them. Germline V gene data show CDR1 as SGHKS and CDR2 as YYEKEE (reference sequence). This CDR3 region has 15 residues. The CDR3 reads CASSLKTVRGTEAFF. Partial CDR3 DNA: TGTGCCAGCAGCCTTAAGACCGTACGGGGGACTGAA.

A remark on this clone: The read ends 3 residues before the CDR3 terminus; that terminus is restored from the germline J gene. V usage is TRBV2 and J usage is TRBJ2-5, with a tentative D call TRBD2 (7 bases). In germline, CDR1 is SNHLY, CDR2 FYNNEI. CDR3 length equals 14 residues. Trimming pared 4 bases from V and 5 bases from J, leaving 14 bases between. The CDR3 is CASSVRGGTETQYF. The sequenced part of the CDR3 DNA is TGTGCCAGCAGTGTGAGGGGGGGGACCGAGACC.

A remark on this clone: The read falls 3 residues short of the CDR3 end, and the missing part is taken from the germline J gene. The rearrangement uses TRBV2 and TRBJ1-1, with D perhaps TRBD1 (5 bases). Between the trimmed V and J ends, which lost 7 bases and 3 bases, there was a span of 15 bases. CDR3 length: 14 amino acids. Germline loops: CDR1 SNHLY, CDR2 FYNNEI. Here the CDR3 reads CASTAEGKDTEAFF. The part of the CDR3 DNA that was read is TGTGCCAGCACCGCGGAGGGGAAGGACACTGAA.

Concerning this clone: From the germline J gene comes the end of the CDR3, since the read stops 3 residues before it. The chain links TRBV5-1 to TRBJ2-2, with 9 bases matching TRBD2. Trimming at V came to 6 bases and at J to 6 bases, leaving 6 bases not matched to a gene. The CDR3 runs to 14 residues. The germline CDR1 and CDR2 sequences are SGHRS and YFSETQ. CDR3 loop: CASKSAGGPGELFF. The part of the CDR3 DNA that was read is TGCGCCAGCAAGTCGGCGGGGGGGCCCGGGGAG.

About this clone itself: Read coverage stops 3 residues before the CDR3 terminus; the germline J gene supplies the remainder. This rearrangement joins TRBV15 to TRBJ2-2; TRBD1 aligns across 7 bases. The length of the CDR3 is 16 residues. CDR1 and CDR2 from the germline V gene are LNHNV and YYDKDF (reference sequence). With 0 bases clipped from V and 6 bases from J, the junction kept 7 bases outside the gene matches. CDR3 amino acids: CATSRDDRVGSGELFF. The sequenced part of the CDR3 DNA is TGTGCCACCAGCAGAGATGACAGGGTCGGATCCGGGGAG. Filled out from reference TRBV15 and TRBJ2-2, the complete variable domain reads DAMVIQNPRYQVTQFGKPVTLSCSQTLNHNVMYWYQQKSSQAPKLLFHYYDKDFNNEADTPDNFQSRRPNTSFCFLDIRSPGLGDTAMYLCATSRDDRVGSGELFFGEGSRLTVL.